This T cell receptor (beta chain) was found in a study of cytomegalovirus exposure and HLA in healthy donors. Study findings and constraints: The classifier reportedly diagnosed cytomegalovirus status with high sensitivity and specificity.

The germline V and J ends were trimmed by 2 bases and 0 bases, with 8 bases remaining between them. The V gene's germline CDR1 is MGHRA and CDR2 YSYEKL. CDR3 length equals 14 residues. Repertoires were generated with immunoSEQ multiplex PCR, while TCRdb's copy carries only in-frame clones and drops some. This repertoire shows roughly 120,000 clones, approximately 88% found once; its top ten account for about 6%. For this clone: Its antigen is not known.

Source material: PBMCs. The V and J genes are TRBV4-1 and TRBJ2-7, with D unclear. The receptor was isolated from a young woman in good health and CMV-seropositive. CDR3 amino acids: CASSQSSSSYEQYF. The CDR3 DNA reads as TGCGCCAGCAGCCAATCAAGTAGCTCCTACGAGCAGTACTTC.